The T cell receptor (beta chain) under discussion was sequenced for a study of regulatory T cells in long-lasting Graves disease. Germline CDR1 and CDR2: SEHNR and FQNEAQ (reference sequence). The V gene end was trimmed by 6 bases and the J gene end by 5 bases; junction bases not matched to a gene: 4. CDR3 length equals 13 residues. In regard to this clonotype: Its target is not known.

HTBI primers from iRepertoire and Arm-PCR of CDR3 regions yielded the TCR beta libraries. MiXCR, applied by TCRdb to the multiplex PCR reads, yields one record per CDR3 protein. The sample contains some 600,000 distinct CDR3 sequences, about 15% of which appear only once. Overall study findings and caveats: Persistent disease favored TRBV28, TRBJ1-2 and TRBJ2-5.

Time point of the sample: newly diagnosed GD, antithyroid drugs for less than 3 months. Researchers made the TCR library from RNA that was extracted from PBMCs. This sample was also put to use in a study of T cells in Graves' hyperthyroidism and ophthalmopathy. That study adds: Hyperthyroidism, newly diagnosed and lasting under 2 months, affected patients aged 18 to 65. HTBI primers were employed in a first-round RT-PCR of the TCR CDR3. Through a model of 13 V-J features, ophthalmopathy was separated from stable hyperthyroidism.

This TCR derives from a man aged 18 to 35 with Graves disease. The V gene is TRBV7-9, the J gene TRBJ2-1; 7 positions agree with TRBD1. The source material was peripheral blood mononuclear cells (PBMCs), sampled at new diagnosis, from a patient treated with antithyroid drugs. In nucleotides, the CDR3 is TGTGCCAGCAGACCGGACAGGCACAATGAGCAGTTCTTC. Translated, it gives CASRPDRHNEQFF.